These 29 T cell receptor beta chains were all obtained from the same sample, sequenced in a study of CD8 T cells in Susac syndrome. An input of about 0.5 to 1 ug of RNA was subjected to reverse transcription using random hexamers. MiXCR was run by TCRdb on the immunoSEQ multiplex PCR reads, yielding one entry per CDR3 protein. The sample has 200,000 or so distinct CDR3 sequences; 85% to 95% are singletons. The specimen sequenced was CD8+ T cells from PBMCs. These receptors all stem from a human donor with Susac syndrome.

The chain carries TRBV28 and TRBJ2-1; the match to TRBD2 covers 12 bases. This CDR3 contains 14 residues. The germline V gene has CDR1 MDHEN and CDR2 SYDVKM. With 8 bases clipped from V and 6 bases from J, the junction kept 5 bases outside the gene matches. This CDR3 is CASYGLAGLNEQFF. The CDR3 DNA sequence: TGTGCCAGCTACGGACTAGCGGGACTCAATGAGCAGTTCTTC.

This chain links TRBV14 with TRBJ2-6; the D is unclear. CDR1 is SGHDN and CDR2 is FVKESK in the germline V gene. Trimming shortened V by 0 bases and J by 6 bases, and 15 bases separated the two germline ends. This CDR3 contains 17 residues. The CDR3 DNA sequence: TGTGCCAGCAGCCAAGATTTCGTAACGTCTCTGGCCAACGTCCTGACTTTC. Amino acids: CASSQDFVTSLANVLTF. Full variable domain (remainder filled in from reference TRBV14 and TRBJ2-6): EAGVTQFPSHSVIEKGQTVTLRCDPISGHDNLYWYRRVMGKEIKFLLHFVKESKQDESGMPNNRFLAERTGGTYSTLKVQPAELEDSGVYFCASSQDFVTSLANVLTFGAGSRLTVL.

The V gene is TRBV4-1, the J gene TRBJ1-5; D remains ambiguous. This CDR3 spans 13 amino acids. V lost 4 bases to trimming and J lost 6 bases, with 10 bases between them. CDR1 MGHRA and CDR2 YSYEKL come from the germline V gene. CDR3 nucleotide sequence: TGCGCCAGCAGCCTCTGGGGTGGTCAGCCCCAGCATTTT. Its protein is CASSLWGGQPQHF.

The chain employs TRBV7-9 and TRBJ2-5; D unclear. The V gene lost 5 bases and the J gene lost 5 bases, with 9 bases spanning the gap. Germline CDR1 SEHNR, CDR2 FQNEAQ (reference sequence). This CDR3 spans 12 amino acids. As DNA, the CDR3 is TGTGCCAGCAGCAGGCTCCCGGAGACCCAGTACTTC. Amino acid sequence: CASSRLPETQYF.

A few counts support this clonotype. This chain connects TRBV20-1 to TRBJ2-7, with a weak D call TRBD1 (5 bases). The CDR3 extends over 13 amino acids. V was trimmed by 6 bases and J by 0 bases, leaving 12 bases between them. CDR1 and CDR2 (germline): DFQATT, SNEGSKA (reference sequence). The CDR3 coding sequence is TGCAGTGCCAGGGCAATCGACTCCTACGAGCAGTACTTC. This sequence encodes CSARAIDSYEQYF.

The J gene is TRBJ1-1, the V gene TRBV5-1; D gene uncertain. Germline lookup yields CDR1 SGHRS and CDR2 YFSETQ. The CDR3 loop spans 14 amino acids. Trimming took 5 bases from V and 1 from J, leaving 12 bases between them. CDR3 DNA sequence: TGCGCCAGCAGGTTAGGAGGTGGGAACACTGAAGCTTTCTTT. It yields the protein CASRLGGGNTEAFF.

The chain couples TRBV11-2 to TRBJ2-5, with a weak D call TRBD2 (7 bases). The length of the CDR3 is 17 residues. Germline CDR1 is SGHAT and CDR2 is FQNNGV. Trimming removed 5 bases at V and 2 bases at J, with 21 bases between. The CDR3: CASSAGTSGVYQETQYF. The CDR3, as DNA: TGTGCCAGCAGCGCCGGGACAAGCGGGGTCTATCAAGAGACCCAGTACTTC.

The chain has TRBV9 and TRBJ2-1; 8 bases are shared with TRBD1. The junction had 14 bases not matched to a gene; V was cut back by 4 bases and J by 8 bases. Germline assignment: CDR1 SGDLS and CDR2 YYNGEE. The CDR3 totals 16 residues. As DNA, the CDR3 is TGTGCCAGCAGCCCCCCGGATGGCAGGGGGCGGGATGAGCAGTTCTTC. The encoded protein is CASSPPDGRGRDEQFF.

This clonotype is a singleton in its sample. V and J are TRBV9 and TRBJ2-3; D might be TRBD1 (6 bases). Per the germline V gene, CDR1 is SGDLS and CDR2 is YYNGEE. Trimming shortened V by 2 bases and J by 0 bases, and 10 bases separated the two germline ends. This CDR3 contains 15 residues. The CDR3 DNA follows: TGTGCCAGCAGCGTTATTGGACAGAGCACAGATACGCAGTATTTT. Amino acid sequence: CASSVIGQSTDTQYF.

This chain connects TRBV11-2 to TRBJ2-4; D unclear. The germline V and J ends were trimmed by 5 bases and 1 base, with 21 bases remaining between them. There are 18 residues in the CDR3. Germline CDR1 is SGHAT and CDR2 is FQNNGV. The CDR3 bases are TGTGCCAGCAGCCCCTTTAGGGATTTCACCGGGGCCAAAAACATTCAGTACTTC. Translated: CASSPFRDFTGAKNIQYF.

The J gene is TRBJ1-6, the V gene TRBV20-1; D unclear. V lost 6 bases, J lost 6 bases, and 12 bases lay in between. CDR1 and CDR2 from the germline V gene are DFQATT and SNEGSKA (reference sequence). The CDR3 is 13 amino acids. CDR3 nucleotide sequence: TGCAGTGCGGAACAGCATTCTAATTCACCCCTCCACTTT. This translates into CSAEQHSNSPLHF.

The chain has TRBV2 and TRBJ2-2; TRBD2 is a possible D gene (6 bases). Germline V gene lookup returns CDR1 SNHLY and CDR2 FYNNEI. V was clipped by 4 bases and J by 6 bases, with 6 bases between them. The length of the CDR3 is 12 residues. This CDR3 reads CASSAGAGELFF. CDR3 bases: TGTGCCAGCAGTGCGGGGGCCGGGGAGCTGTTTTTT.

V usage is TRBV25-1 and J usage is TRBJ1-4; the match to TRBD1 covers 7 bases. Unmatched junction bases numbered 9, after V lost 0 bases and J lost 8 bases. CDR3 size: 16 residues. CDR1 is MGHDK and CDR2 is SYGVNS in the germline V gene. This CDR3 is CASSEYSDRAGEKLFF. The CDR3 nucleotides are TGTGCCAGCAGTGAATATTCCGACAGGGCGGGCGAAAAACTGTTTTTT. The full variable domain, completed using reference TRBV25-1 and TRBJ1-4, is EADIYQTPRYLVIGTGKKITLECSQTMGHDKMYWYQQDPGMELHLIHYSYGVNSTEKGDLSSESTVSRIRTEHFPLTLESARPSHTSQYLCASSEYSDRAGEKLFFGSGTQLSVL.

The V call is TRBV15, the J call TRBJ1-4; D not certain. The germline V gene has CDR1 LNHNV and CDR2 YYDKDF (reference sequence). V was clipped by 5 bases and J by 4 bases, with 11 bases between them. The CDR3 extends over 14 amino acids. The CDR3 DNA reads as TGTGCCACCAGCCCACGACGGAGTAATGAAAAACTGTTTTTT. Protein: CATSPRRSNEKLFF.

The rearrangement joins TRBV14 to TRBJ1-2; the match to TRBD1 covers 9 bases. Germline CDR1 and CDR2: SGHDN and FVKESK. This CDR3 contains 16 residues. The V segment lost 5 bases and the J segment 3 bases; nucleotides outside the gene matches: 10. The CDR3 nucleotides read TGTGCCAGCAGCTCAACCCCGGGACAGGGTGACTATGGCTACACCTTC. This sequence encodes CASSSTPGQGDYGYTF.

This CDR3 reads CSANARGTPETQYF. CDR3 nucleotides: TGCAGTGCCAACGCTCGGGGGACTCCGGAGACCCAGTACTTC. V gene TRBV20-1 combines with J gene TRBJ2-5, with D possibly TRBD2 on 6 matching bases. V dropped 6 bases and J dropped 5 bases, with 19 bases sitting between them. Germline CDR1 and CDR2: DFQATT and SNEGSKA (reference sequence). The CDR3 totals 14 residues.

The rearrangement uses TRBV6-5 and TRBJ1-1; D may be TRBD1 (5 bases). Germline V lookup: CDR1 MNHEY, CDR2 SVGAGI. This CDR3 comprises 14 residues. Between the trimmed V and J ends, which lost 7 bases and 1 base, there was a span of 13 bases. Here the CDR3 DNA reads TGTGCCAGCAACCCGGGACGGAGGAACACTGAAGCTTTCTTT. Translating gives CASNPGRRNTEAFF.

This chain joins TRBV2 and TRBJ1-1; unclear D gene. The ends were cut back, 4 bases at V and 1 base at J, with 4 bases in the middle. CDR3 length: 12 amino acids. Germline V gene data show CDR1 as SNHLY and CDR2 as FYNNEI. CDR3 sequence: CASSGPNTEAFF. Written as DNA, the CDR3 is TGTGCCAGCAGTGGACCGAACACTGAAGCTTTCTTT.

This clonotype was found a few times. This chain joins TRBV27 and TRBJ2-7; tentative D call: TRBD2 (5 bases). There are 13 residues in the CDR3. Per germline, CDR1 MNHEY and CDR2 SMNVEV (reference sequence). Trimming pared 6 bases from V and 0 bases from J, leaving 9 bases between. CDR3 amino acids: CASSERSSYEQYF. The CDR3 nucleotides are TGTGCCAGCAGCGAGCGGAGCTCCTACGAGCAGTACTTC.

The chain joins TRBV12-5 to TRBJ1-5; a weak D match, TRBD1 (5 bases). The CDR3 contains 14 residues. The V end lost 4 bases, the J end lost 2 bases, and 9 bases lay between the germline ends. Germline V gives CDR1 LGHNT, CDR2 FRNRAP. The CDR3 region has the DNA TGTGCTAGTGGTTCTCCGACAGGCAATCAGCCCCAGCATTTT. Protein sequence: CASGSPTGNQPQHF.

The chain links TRBV27 to TRBJ1-5; D uncertain. CDR1 MNHEY and CDR2 SMNVEV come from the germline V gene (reference sequence). This CDR3 region has 12 residues. Trimming left V 2 bases short and J 7 bases short, with 6 bases between. In DNA, the CDR3 is TGTGCCAGCAGTTTACTAGGACAGCCCCAGCATTTT. Protein: CASSLLGQPQHF.

The rearrangement uses TRBV2 and TRBJ1-1; a weak D match, TRBD1 (5 bases). The germline gives CDR1 SNHLY, CDR2 FYNNEI. Trimming removed 2 bases at V and 1 base at J, with 11 bases between. The CDR3 has 15 amino acids. The CDR3, as DNA: TGTGCCAGCAGTGAATGGGGAGGGACGAACACTGAAGCTTTCTTT. As protein: CASSEWGGTNTEAFF.

The J gene is TRBJ1-2, the V gene TRBV6-5; D gene unclear. Germline V gene lookup returns CDR1 MNHEY and CDR2 SVGAGI. The CDR3 spans 13 residues. The V gene lost 2 bases and the J gene lost 3 bases, with 7 bases spanning the gap. This chain's CDR3 is CASSYTRDYGYTF. CDR3 coding DNA: TGTGCCAGCAGTTACACGAGAGACTATGGCTACACCTTC.

This chain connects TRBV13 to TRBJ2-1; 7 bases line up with TRBD2. V lost 2 bases, J lost 9 bases, and 4 bases stayed unmatched. There are 13 residues in the CDR3. CDR1 and CDR2 (germline): PRHDT, FYEKMQ (reference sequence). CDR3: CASSLQRGSEQFF. DNA for the CDR3: TGTGCCAGCAGCTTACAGCGCGGGAGTGAGCAGTTCTTC. Together with reference TRBV13 and TRBJ2-1, the CDR3 gives the full variable domain: AAGVIQSPRHLIKEKRETATLKCYPIPRHDTVYWYQQGPGQDPQFLISFYEKMQSDKGSIPDRFSAQQFSDYHSELNMSSLELGDSALYFCASSLQRGSEQFFGPGTRLTVL.

J is TRBJ2-7 and V is TRBV24-1; the match to TRBD1 covers 9 bases. Germline trimming cut 7 bases from V and 5 bases from J; bases unmatched to any gene: 5. Germline CDR1 is KGHDR and CDR2 is SFDVKD. The CDR3 spans 13 residues. CDR3 sequence: CATSPGQGNEQYF. In DNA, the CDR3 is TGTGCCACCAGCCCGGGACAGGGCAACGAGCAGTACTTC.

The chain has TRBV28 and TRBJ1-4; the match to TRBD1 covers 7 bases. CDR3 size: 14 residues. Germline-derived CDR1 and CDR2 are MDHEN and SYDVKM. V shed 5 bases and J 3 bases; nucleotides not matched to a gene: 3. The CDR3 coding sequence is TGTGCCAGCAGTCGGGACAGACCTAATGAAAAACTGTTTTTT. Translated, it gives CASSRDRPNEKLFF.

The chain combines TRBV20-1 with TRBJ2-3; possibly TRBD1 for D (5 bases). Trimming pared 6 bases from V and 0 bases from J, leaving 7 bases between. Germline lookup yields CDR1 DFQATT and CDR2 SNEGSKA (reference sequence). There are 12 residues in the CDR3. The CDR3 coding sequence is TGCAGTGCCAAGGGGAGCACAGATACGCAGTATTTT. This codes for CSAKGSTDTQYF.

The V gene is TRBV5-6, the J gene TRBJ1-2, with TRBD1 matching 8 bases. J was trimmed by 3 bases and V by 1 base; bases with no gene match: 5. CDR3 length equals 15 residues. The germline V gene has CDR1 SGHDT and CDR2 YYEEEE. This chain's CDR3 is CASSLIPGGDYGYTF. The CDR3 DNA follows: TGTGCCAGCAGCTTGATCCCAGGGGGCGACTATGGCTACACCTTC.

The rearrangement joins TRBV5-1 to TRBJ2-1; D is uncertain. Germline lookup yields CDR1 SGHRS and CDR2 YFSETQ. V gave up 2 bases and J gave up 6 bases, with 9 bases separating them. This CDR3 contains 13 residues. DNA of the CDR3: TGCGCCAGCAGCTTCCCCCCGAGCAATGAGCAGTTCTTC. Its translation: CASSFPPSNEQFF.